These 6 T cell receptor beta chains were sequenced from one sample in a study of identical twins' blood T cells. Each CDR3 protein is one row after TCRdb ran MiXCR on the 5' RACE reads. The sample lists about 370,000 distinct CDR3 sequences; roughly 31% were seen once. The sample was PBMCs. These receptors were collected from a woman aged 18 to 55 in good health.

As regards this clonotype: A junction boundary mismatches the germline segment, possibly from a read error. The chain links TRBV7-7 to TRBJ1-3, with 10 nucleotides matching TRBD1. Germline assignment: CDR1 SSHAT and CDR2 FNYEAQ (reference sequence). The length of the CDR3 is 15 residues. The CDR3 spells CASSNGTGEGNTIYF. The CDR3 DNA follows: TGTGCTAGCAGCAACGGGACAGGGGAAGGGAACACCATATATTTT.

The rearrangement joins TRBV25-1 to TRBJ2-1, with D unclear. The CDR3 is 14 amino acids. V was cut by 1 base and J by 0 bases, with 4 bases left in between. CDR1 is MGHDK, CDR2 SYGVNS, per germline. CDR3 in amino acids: CASSESVSYNEQFF. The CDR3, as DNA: TGTGCCAGCAGTGAATCGGTCTCCTACAATGAGCAGTTCTTC.

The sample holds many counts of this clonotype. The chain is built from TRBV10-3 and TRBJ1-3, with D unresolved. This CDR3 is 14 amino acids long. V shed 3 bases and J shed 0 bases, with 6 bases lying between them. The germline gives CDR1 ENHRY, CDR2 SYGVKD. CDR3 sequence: CAISDNGSGNTIYF. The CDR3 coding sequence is TGTGCCATCAGTGATAATGGCTCTGGAAACACCATATATTTT.

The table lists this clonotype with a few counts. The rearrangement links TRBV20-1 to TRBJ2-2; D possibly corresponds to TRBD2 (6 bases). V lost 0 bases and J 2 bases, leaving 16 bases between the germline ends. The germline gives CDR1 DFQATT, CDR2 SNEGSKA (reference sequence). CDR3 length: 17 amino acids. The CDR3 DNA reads TGCAGTGCTAGAGATGTCGGGGGAATGAGAAACACCGGGGAGCTGTTTTTT. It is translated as CSARDVGGMRNTGELFF.

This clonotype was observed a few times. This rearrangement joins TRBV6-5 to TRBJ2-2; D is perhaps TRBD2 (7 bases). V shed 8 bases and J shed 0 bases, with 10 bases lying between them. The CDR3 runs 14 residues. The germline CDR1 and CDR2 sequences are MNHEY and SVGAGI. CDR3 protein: CASRRGPNTGELFF. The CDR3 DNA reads TGTGCCAGCCGGCGGGGGCCGAACACCGGGGAGCTGTTTTTT.

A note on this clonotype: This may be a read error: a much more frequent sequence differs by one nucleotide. CDR3 region: CSASFRGSSGTGALFF. CDR3 nucleotide sequence: TGCAGTGCTAGCTTCAGAGGCTCCTCGGGCACCGGGGCGCTGTTTTTT. The chain carries TRBV20-1 and TRBJ2-2; D may be TRBD1 or TRBD2 (5 bases each). The CDR3 spans 16 residues. Germline values: CDR1 DFQATT, CDR2 SNEGSKA (reference sequence).